This TCR beta chain stems from a study of blood T cell repertoires in COVID-19. As for the study in general: Material from acute and convalescent COVID-19 was sourced from the United States, Italy and Spain.

Germline V CDR1 and CDR2: SNHLY, FYNNEI. The CDR3 consists of 15 residues. V shed 8 bases and J 2 bases; nucleotides not matched to a gene: 9. How the authors handled the data: Researchers report that nucleated cell counts were estimated from reference gene primer amplification. Here immunoSEQ multiplex PCR was the method, and the copy in TCRdb shows in-frame clones only, minus some. The DNA was the basis for D and trimming; V, J and clone size are from that table. The repertoire holds over 150,000 clones, approximately 80% seen once, with approximately 7% in the top ten. Input material: peripheral blood. V usage is TRBV2 and J usage is TRBJ1-2; TRBD1 matches 9 bases. This receptor was obtained from a human donor in a cohort sampled during active COVID-19. CDR3 nucleotides: TGTGCCAGCGCAGCTCGGACAGGGGTGAACTATGGCTACACCTTC. Translated: CASAARTGVNYGYTF.